This is a list of T cell receptor beta chains from one sample in a study of blood T cell repertoires in COVID-19. Repertoires were generated with immunoSEQ multiplex PCR, while TCRdb's copy carries only in-frame clones and drops some. The repertoire has about 140,000 clones, approximately 84% of them found once; the top ten carry about 3.4%. Sequenced material: PBMCs or T cells enriched from blood (not recorded which). The receptors stem from a woman aged 45 to 65 with acute COVID-19. Each CDR3 is given without its conserved first and last residue. Clone size is stated in some rows and not others, as once, few, many or a class when expanded.

size: .
J: TRBJ1-1
V: TRBV14
CDR3: ASSQAGTTRAF

size: once
J: TRBJ1-1
V: TRBV14
CDR3: ASSPLFWTDTSTEAF

size: .
J: TRBJ1-5
V: TRBV24-1
CDR3: ATGGPGQPQH

size: .
J: TRBJ1-4
V: TRBV2
CDR3: AGNRQGLGTNEKLF

size: .
J: TRBJ2-7
V: TRBV6-2/TRBV6-3
CDR3: ASSTAVAGGTYEQY

size: .
J: TRBJ1-5
V: TRBV7-8
CDR3: ASSPRGSNQPQH

size: .
J: TRBJ2-7
V: TRBV27
CDR3: ASSPKGGRASYSYEQY

size: .
J: TRBJ2-1
V: TRBV9
CDR3: ASSFGTSGSFEQF

size: .
J: TRBJ2-7
V: TRBV18
CDR3: ASSRGAGASIYEQY

size: .
J: TRBJ1-2
V: TRBV20-1
CDR3: SASGQGRDYT

size: .
J: TRBJ2-6
V: TRBV9
CDR3: ASSDRDRVWGANVLT

size: once
J: TRBJ2-7
V: TRBV9
CDR3: ASSWDYSSYEQY

size: once
J: TRBJ2-3
V: TRBV5-8
CDR3: ASSLTPPGDTQY

size: few
J: TRBJ2-7
V: TRBV9
CDR3: ASSPGDFSSYEQY

size: .
J: TRBJ1-1
V: TRBV25-1
CDR3: ASSERGGSRTEAF

size: .
J: TRBJ1-1
V: TRBV7-6
CDR3: ASSLRQGGEAF

size: .
J: TRBJ2-3
V: TRBV3-1/TRBV3-2
CDR3: ASSQVVTSGLSTDTQY

size: .
J: TRBJ2-6
V: TRBV28
CDR3: ASSPSGQGISGANVLT

size: once
J: TRBJ1-4
V: TRBV24-1
CDR3: ATSDPPMGSVNEKLF

size: .
J: TRBJ2-1
V: TRBV2
CDR3: ASTAGTSGRAPPQF

size: .
J: TRBJ1-2
V: TRBV19
CDR3: ASSGTGGFGYT

size: .
J: TRBJ1-1
V: TRBV5-1
CDR3: ASSYRGENTEAF

size: .
J: TRBJ2-2
V: TRBV7-3
CDR3: ASSLSRDRDAGELF

size: .
J: TRBJ2-5
V: TRBV20-1
CDR3: SANDDRGQETQY

size: .
J: TRBJ1-3
V: TRBV7-9
CDR3: ASSLTPHSGNTIY

size: .
J: TRBJ2-7
V: TRBV5-4
CDR3: ASSLSSGRSYEQY

size: once
J: TRBJ2-2
V: TRBV27
CDR3: ASSLRDRVCGELF

size: .
J: TRBJ2-7
V: TRBV20-1
CDR3: SASLGRDEQY

size: .
J: TRBJ2-1
V: TRBV11-3
CDR3: ASSLRGSGNLNEQF

size: .
J: TRBJ1-3
V: TRBV14
CDR3: ASSQDYRDTLPGNTIY

size: few
J: TRBJ1-2
V: TRBV6-1
CDR3: ASSESQGGYGYT

size: .
J: TRBJ1-2
V: TRBV3-1/TRBV3-2
CDR3: ASSQRGPSYGYT

size: few
J: TRBJ1-1
V: TRBV6-5
CDR3: ASSFSQGVWAEAF

size: .
J: TRBJ2-7
V: TRBV6-2/TRBV6-3
CDR3: ASSYIEYEQY

size: .
J: TRBJ2-1
V: TRBV6-5
CDR3: ASSYSIDSGNEQF

size: .
J: TRBJ2-1
V: TRBV4-2
CDR3: ASSQVVTGGLRNNEQF

size: .
J: TRBJ1-1
V: TRBV11-2
CDR3: ASSLDRGGYTEAF

size: .
J: TRBJ2-7
V: TRBV29-1
CDR3: SGRDRAYEQY